This T cell receptor beta chain was obtained from a study of cytomegalovirus exposure and HLA in healthy donors. Turning to this clone: Its antigen is currently unknown.

Germline CDR1 reads SQVTM; CDR2 reads ANQGSEA. With V trimmed by 6 bases and J by 8 bases, 13 bases remained unmatched. The CDR3 loop spans 15 amino acids. Study outcomes and limitations: Sequencing probably produced one cluster of sequence variants that were highly shared. In an earlier analysis, most TCR beta V segments were productive about 87% or about 30% of the time.

PCR involved 60 Vbeta and 13 Jbeta primers. Assay: immunoSEQ multiplex PCR; the TCRdb copy retains only in-frame clones and omits some. The table lists about 130,000 clones, 77% of them singletons, with roughly 12% in the top ten. This TCR came from a middle-aged woman in good health and CMV-seropositive. The sequenced material came from PBMCs. The chain couples TRBV29-1 to TRBJ1-2; 12 bases are a match to TRBD1. The CDR3 DNA reads as TGCAGCGTGACGCCTCGGGGACAGGGGGCGCCCGGCTACACCTTC. Translated: CSVTPRGQGAPGYTF.